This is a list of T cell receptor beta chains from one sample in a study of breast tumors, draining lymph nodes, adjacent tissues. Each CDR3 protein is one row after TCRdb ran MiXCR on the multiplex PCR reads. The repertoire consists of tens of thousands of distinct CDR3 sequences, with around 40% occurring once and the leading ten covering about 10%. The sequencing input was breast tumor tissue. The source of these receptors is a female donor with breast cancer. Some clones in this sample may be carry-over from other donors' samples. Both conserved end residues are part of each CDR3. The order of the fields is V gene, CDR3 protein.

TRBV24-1,CANYGYTF
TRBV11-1,CASSLGSGIRASTYTQYF
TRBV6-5,CASSYSGNTGELFF
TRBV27,CASSPGTSGRRDTQYF
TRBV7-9,CASSSTPAVAIYF
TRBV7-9,CASSFLGTHNEKLFF
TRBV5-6,CASSFPGTGSYNEQFF
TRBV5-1,CASSLGTLQETQYF
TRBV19,CATSRDRADDEQYF
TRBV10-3,CAISAREISGRGVNEQFF
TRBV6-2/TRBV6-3,CASSYSGDFREQYF
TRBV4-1,CASSQDQTGVYEQYF
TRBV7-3,CASSDSGGGYTF
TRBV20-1,CSARPNENFRGRGRYGYTF
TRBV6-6,CASSYTSGRSLEQFF
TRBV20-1,CSARKGTGGTYEQYF
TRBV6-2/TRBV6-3,CASSRSSTAELFF
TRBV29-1,CSVFRTSSYNEQFF
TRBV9,CASSAPNRNTDTQYF
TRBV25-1,CASSEQSTRNTGELFF
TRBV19,CASKGRQADGYTF
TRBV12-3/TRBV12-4,CASLNVYEQYF
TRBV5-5,CASSLGQAAPFVTNEQFF
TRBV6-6,CASSYSGQTNPGSPLHF
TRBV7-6,CASSLSRGTGETQYF